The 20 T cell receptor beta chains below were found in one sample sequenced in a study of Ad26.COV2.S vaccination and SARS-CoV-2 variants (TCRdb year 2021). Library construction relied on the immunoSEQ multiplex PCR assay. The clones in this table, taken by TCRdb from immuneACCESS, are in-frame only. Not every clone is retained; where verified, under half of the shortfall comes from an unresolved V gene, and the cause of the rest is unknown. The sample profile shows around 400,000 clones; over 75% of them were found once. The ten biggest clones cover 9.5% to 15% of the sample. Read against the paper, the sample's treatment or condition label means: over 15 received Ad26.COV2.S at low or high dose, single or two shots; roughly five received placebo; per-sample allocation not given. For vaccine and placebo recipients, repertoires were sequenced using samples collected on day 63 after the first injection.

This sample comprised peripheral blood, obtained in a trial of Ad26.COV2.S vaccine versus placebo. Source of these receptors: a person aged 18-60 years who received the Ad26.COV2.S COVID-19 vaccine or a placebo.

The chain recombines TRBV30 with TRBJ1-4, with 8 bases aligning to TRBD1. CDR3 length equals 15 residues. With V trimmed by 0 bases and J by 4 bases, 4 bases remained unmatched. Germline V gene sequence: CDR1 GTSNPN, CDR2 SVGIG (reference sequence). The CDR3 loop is CAWSVGTGINEKLFF. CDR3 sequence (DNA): TGTGCCTGGAGTGTCGGGACAGGTATTAATGAAAAACTGTTTTTT.

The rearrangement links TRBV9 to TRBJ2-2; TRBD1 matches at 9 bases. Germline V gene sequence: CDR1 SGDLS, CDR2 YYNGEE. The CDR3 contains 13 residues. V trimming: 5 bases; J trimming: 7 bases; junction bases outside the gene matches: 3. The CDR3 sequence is CASRQGANGELFF. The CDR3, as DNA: TGTGCCAGCAGACAGGGGGCTAACGGGGAGCTGTTTTTT.

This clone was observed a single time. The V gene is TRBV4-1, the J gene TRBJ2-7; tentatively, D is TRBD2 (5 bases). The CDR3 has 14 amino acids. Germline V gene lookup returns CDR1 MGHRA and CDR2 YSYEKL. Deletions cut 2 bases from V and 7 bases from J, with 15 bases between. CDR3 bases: TGCGCCAGCAGCCAATCTCTGGGAACGGGGGAGCAGTACTTC. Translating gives CASSQSLGTGEQYF.

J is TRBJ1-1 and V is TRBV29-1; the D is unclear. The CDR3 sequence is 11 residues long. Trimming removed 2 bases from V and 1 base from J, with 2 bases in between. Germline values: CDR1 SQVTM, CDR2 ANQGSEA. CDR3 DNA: TGCAGCGTTGAACAGAACACTGAAGCTTTCTTT. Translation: CSVEQNTEAFF.

This CDR3 is CASTQREAGQAQETQYF. CDR3 bases: TGTGCCAGCACCCAAAGAGAGGCAGGACAAGCACAAGAGACCCAGTACTTC. V is TRBV21-1 and J is TRBJ2-5; the table names TRBD1, a call not compared with the DNA. TRBV21-1 is marked as a pseudogene. This CDR3 comprises 17 residues.

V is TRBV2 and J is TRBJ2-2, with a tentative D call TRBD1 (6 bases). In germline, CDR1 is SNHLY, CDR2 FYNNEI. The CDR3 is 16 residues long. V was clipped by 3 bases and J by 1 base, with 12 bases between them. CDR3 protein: CASSDLGAVNTGELFF. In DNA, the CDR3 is TGTGCCAGCAGTGATTTGGGGGCTGTGAACACCGGGGAGCTGTTTTTT.

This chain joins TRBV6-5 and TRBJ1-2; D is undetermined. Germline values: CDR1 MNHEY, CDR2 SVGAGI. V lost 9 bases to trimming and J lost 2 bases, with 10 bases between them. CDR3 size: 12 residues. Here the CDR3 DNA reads TGTGCCAGTTCGGACGGGAACTATGGCTACACCTTC. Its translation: CASSDGNYGYTF.

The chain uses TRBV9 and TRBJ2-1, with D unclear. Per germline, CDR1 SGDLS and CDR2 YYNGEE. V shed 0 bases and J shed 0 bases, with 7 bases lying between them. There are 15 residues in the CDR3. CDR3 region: CASSVVPSSYNEQFF. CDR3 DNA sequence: TGTGCCAGCAGCGTAGTTCCTAGCTCCTACAATGAGCAGTTCTTC.

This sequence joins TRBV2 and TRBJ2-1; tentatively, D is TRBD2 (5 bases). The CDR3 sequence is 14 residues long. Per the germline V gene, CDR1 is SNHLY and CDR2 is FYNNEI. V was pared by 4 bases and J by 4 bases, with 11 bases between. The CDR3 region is CASSGGLQYNEQFF. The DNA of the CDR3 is TGTGCCAGCAGTGGAGGACTGCAGTACAATGAGCAGTTCTTC.

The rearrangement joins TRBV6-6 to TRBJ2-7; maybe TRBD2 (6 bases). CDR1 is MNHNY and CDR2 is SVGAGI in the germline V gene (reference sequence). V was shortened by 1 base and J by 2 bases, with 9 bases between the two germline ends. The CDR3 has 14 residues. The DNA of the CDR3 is TGTGCCAGCAGTTACTTCTCTAGCGCCTACGAGCAGTACTTC. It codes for CASSYFSSAYEQYF.

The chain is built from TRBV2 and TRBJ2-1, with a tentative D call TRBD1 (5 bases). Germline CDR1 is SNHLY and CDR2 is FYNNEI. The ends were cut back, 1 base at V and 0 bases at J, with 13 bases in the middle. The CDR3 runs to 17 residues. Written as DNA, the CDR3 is TGTGCCAGCAGTGAAGTAGATGGGGCGAGCTCCTACAATGAGCAGTTCTTC. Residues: CASSEVDGASSYNEQFF.

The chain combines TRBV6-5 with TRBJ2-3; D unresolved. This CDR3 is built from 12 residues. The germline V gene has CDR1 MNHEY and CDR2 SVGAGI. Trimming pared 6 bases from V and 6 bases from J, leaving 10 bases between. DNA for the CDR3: TGTGCCAGCAGCCAATCCAGGGATACGCAGTATTTT. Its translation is CASSQSRDTQYF.

The CDR3 DNA reads TGCGCCAGCAGCCAAGATCTGCGGGCCTCCTACAATGAGCAGTTCTTC. This sequence encodes CASSQDLRASYNEQFF. V is TRBV4-3 and J is TRBJ2-1; TRBD2 is a possible D gene (5 bases). The CDR3 spans 16 residues. Germline CDR1 LGHNA, CDR2 YSLEER. Trimming stripped 0 bases from V and 0 bases from J, with 9 bases between.

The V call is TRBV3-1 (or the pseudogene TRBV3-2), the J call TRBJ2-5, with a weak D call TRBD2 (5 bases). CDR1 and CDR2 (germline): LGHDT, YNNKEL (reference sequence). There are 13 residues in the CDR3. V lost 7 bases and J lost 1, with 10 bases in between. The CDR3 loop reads CASMMRVQETQYF. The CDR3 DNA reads TGTGCCAGCATGATGAGGGTCCAAGAGACCCAGTACTTC.

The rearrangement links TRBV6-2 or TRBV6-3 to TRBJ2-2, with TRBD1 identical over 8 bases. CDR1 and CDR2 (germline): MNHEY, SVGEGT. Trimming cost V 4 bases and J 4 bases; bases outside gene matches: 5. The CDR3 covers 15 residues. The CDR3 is CASSSDRGGTGELFF. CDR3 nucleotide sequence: TGTGCCAGCAGTTCCGACAGGGGTGGCACCGGGGAGCTGTTTTTT.

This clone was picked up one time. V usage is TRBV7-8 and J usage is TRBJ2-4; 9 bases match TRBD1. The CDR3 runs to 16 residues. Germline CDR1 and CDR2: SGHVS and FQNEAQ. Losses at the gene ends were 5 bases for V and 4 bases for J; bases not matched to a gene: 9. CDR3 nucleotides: TGTGCCAGCAGCAACCGGGACAGGGATGGGAAAAACATTCAGTACTTC. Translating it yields CASSNRDRDGKNIQYF.

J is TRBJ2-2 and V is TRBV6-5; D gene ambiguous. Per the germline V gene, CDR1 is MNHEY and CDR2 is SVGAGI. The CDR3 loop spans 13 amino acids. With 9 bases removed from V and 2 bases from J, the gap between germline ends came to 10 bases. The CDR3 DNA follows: TGTGCCAGTTGGACGGATAACACCGGGGAGCTGTTTTTT. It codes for CASWTDNTGELFF.

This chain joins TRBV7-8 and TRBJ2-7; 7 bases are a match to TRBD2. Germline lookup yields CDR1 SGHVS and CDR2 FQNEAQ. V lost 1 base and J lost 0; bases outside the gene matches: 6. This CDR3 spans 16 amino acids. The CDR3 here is CASSLVGGSVSYEQYF. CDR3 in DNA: TGTGCCAGCAGCTTAGTCGGGGGGTCGGTCTCCTACGAGCAGTACTTC.

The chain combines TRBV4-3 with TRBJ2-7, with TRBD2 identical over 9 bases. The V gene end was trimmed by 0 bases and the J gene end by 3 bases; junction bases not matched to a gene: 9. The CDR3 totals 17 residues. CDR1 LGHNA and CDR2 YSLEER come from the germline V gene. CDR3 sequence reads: CASSQDGAREGYYEQYF. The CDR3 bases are TGCGCCAGCAGCCAAGATGGAGCGCGGGAGGGGTACTACGAGCAGTACTTC.

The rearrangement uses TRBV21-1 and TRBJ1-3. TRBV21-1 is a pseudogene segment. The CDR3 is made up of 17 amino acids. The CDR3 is CASSHHQGGSSGNTIYF. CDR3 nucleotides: TGTGCCAGCAGCCACCACCAGGGAGGAAGCTCTGGAAACACCATATATTTT.